Listed here is a single T cell receptor beta chain. MiXCR, applied by TCRdb to the 5' RACE reads, yields one record per CDR3 protein. Of approximately 390,000 distinct CDR3 sequences listed, approximately 15% are singletons. These data belong to a study of T-cell memory formation after mild COVID-19. V was clipped by 6 bases and J by 4 bases, with 19 bases between them. Per germline, CDR1 GTSNPN and CDR2 SVGIG (reference sequence). This CDR3 has 15 amino acids. Specimen: PBMCs or a T cell subset sorted from them (not recorded which). The chain employs TRBV30 and TRBJ2-1; either TRBD1 or TRBD2 may supply D (5 bases each). This receptor was taken from a man between 18 and 35 years old who had mild COVID-19 (a few samples of this study predate the infection). Cell type and time point are not known. The CDR3 DNA is TGTGCCTGCCAGGAGGCAGGGTTTGGGTACAATGAGCAGTTCTTC. This codes for CACQEAGFGYNEQFF.